This TCR beta chain was profiled in a study of T cell changes during pregnancy in multiple sclerosis (dated by TCRdb to about 2019). About the study as a whole: The study examined how the T cell repertoire changed over the course of pregnancy in women with multiple sclerosis.

As regards this clone: This receptor's antigen is unknown. No much larger clone exists at a distance of one base, and base qualities are not known.

The CDR3 runs 13 residues from the cysteine to the phenylalanine. The CDR3 DNA has 39 bases and is translated from base 1. The junction shows trimming of 4 bases on V and 1 base on J, and the gene matches do not reach 0 bases of it. From the germline V gene, CDR1 is SGHTA and CDR2 is FQGTGA. Library prep was done by the immunoSEQ multiplex PCR assay. TCRdb holds this immuneACCESS table with in-frame rearrangements only. Some clones are missing; in checked studies, unresolved V genes explain under half, and the rest has no known cause. This sample is represented by about 42,000 clones; roughly 80% of them were singletons. The ten largest account for approximately 0.64% of the sample.

The sequence links TRBV7-3 to TRBJ2-5; TRBD2 fits 7 bases in the junction. The receptor was derived from a female donor with multiple sclerosis, enrolled in a pregnancy study. Specimen: CD4+ T cells from peripheral blood mononuclear cells, collected before pregnancy. The CDR3 region reads CASSWGGQETQYF. The nucleotides read TGTGCCAGCAGCTGGGGGGGCCAAGAGACCCAGTACTTC.